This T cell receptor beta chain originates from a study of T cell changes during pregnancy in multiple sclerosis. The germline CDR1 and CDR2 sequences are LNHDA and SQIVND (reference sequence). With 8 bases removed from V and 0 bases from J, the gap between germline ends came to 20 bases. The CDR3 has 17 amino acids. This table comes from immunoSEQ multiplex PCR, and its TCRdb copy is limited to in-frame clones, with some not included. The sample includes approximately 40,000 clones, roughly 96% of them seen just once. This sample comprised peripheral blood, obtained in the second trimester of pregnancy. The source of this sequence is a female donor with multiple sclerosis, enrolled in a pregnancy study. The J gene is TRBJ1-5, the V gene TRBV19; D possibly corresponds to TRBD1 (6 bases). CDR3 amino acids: CASHQRGGTTSNQPQHF. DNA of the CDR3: TGTGCCAGTCACCAAAGGGGGGGGACTACTAGCAATCAGCCCCAGCATTTT.